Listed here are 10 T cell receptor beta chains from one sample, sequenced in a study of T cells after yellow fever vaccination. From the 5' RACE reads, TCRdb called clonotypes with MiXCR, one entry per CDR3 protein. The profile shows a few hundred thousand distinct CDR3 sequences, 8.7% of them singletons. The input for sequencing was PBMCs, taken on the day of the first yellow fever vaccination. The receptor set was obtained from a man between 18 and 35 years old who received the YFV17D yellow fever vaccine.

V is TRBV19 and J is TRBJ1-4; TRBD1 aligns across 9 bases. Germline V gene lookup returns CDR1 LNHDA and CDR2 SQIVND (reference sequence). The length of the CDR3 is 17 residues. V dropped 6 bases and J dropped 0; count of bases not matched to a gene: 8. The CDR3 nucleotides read TGTGCCAGTAGCCGCAAGGACAGGGGAACAACTAATGAAAAACTGTTTTTT. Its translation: CASSRKDRGTTNEKLFF.

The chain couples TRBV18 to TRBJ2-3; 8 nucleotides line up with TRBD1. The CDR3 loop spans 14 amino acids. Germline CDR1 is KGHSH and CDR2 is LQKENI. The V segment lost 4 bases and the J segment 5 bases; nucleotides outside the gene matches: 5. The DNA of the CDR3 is TGTGCCAGCTCACGAGGACAGGGTCAAGATACGCAGTATTTT. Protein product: CASSRGQGQDTQYF.

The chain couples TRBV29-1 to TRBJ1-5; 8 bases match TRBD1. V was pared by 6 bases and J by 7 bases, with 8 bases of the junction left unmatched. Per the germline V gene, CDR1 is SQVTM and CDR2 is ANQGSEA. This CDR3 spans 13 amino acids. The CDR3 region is CSVVRGLGQPQHF. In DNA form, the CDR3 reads TGCAGCGTAGTCAGGGGGCTCGGGCAGCCCCAGCATTTT.

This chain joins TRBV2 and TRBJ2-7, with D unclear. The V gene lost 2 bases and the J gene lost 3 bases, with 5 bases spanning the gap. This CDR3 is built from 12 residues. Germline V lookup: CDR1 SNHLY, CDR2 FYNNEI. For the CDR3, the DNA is TGTGCCAGCAGTGAACGAGGCTACGAGCAGTACTTC. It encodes CASSERGYEQYF.

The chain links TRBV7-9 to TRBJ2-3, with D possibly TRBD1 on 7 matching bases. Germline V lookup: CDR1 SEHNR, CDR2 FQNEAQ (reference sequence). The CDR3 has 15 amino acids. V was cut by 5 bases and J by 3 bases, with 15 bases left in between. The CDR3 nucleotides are TGTGCCAGCAGCCGTGGAGGGGGCGGGACAGATACGCAGTATTTT. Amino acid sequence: CASSRGGGGTDTQYF.

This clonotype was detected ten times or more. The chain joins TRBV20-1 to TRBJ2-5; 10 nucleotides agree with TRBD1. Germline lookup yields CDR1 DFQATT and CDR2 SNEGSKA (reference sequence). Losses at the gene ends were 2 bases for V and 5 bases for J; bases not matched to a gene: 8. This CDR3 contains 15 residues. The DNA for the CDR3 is TGCAGTGCTAGACCTGGACAGGGGGTCGGTGAGACCCAGTACTTC. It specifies CSARPGQGVGETQYF.

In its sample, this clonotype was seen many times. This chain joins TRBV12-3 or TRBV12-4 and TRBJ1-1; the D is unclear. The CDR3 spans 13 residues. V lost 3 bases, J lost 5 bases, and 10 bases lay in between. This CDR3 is CASSLEGITEAFF. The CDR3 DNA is TGTGCCAGCAGTTTGGAGGGTATTACTGAAGCTTTCTTT.

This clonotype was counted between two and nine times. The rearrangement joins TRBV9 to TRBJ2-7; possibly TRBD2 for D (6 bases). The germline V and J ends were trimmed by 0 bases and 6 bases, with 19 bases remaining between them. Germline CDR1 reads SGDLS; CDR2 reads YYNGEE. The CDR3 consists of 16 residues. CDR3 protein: CASSVGEARTPGEQYF. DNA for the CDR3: TGTGCCAGCAGCGTAGGGGAGGCTAGGACTCCCGGCGAGCAGTACTTC.

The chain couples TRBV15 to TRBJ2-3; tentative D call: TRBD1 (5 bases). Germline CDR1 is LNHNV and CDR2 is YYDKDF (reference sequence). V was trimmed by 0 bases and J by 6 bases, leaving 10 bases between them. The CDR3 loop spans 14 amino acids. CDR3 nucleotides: TGTGCCACCAGCAGAGATAAGGGGTGGGATACGCAGTATTTT. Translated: CATSRDKGWDTQYF.

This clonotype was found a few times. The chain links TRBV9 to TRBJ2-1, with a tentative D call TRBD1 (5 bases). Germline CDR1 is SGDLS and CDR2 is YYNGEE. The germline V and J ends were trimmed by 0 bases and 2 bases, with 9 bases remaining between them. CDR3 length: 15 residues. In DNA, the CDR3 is TGTGCCAGCAGCGTAGAGCAGGGAACCTACAATGAGCAGTTCTTC. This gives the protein CASSVEQGTYNEQFF. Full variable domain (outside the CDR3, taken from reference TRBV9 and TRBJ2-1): DSGVTQTPKHLITATGQRVTLRCSPRSGDLSVYWYQQSLDQGLQFLIQYYNGEERAKGNILERFSAQQFPDLHSELNLSSLELGDSALYFCASSVEQGTYNEQFFGPGTRLTVL.